This T cell receptor beta chain came from a study of blood T cell repertoires in COVID-19. Study as a whole: In each case, the material was cDNA or gDNA derived from T cells, B-cell-depleted T cells, or PBMCs.

Across 24 US areas, participants ranged in age from about 18 to 89 years. Self-reported history from a screening survey and questionnaire set each donor's cohort. The V and J ends lost 0 bases and 6 bases respectively, with 3 bases between them. Germline V gene lookup returns CDR1 ENHRY and CDR2 SYGVKD. This CDR3 region has 11 residues. Here immunoSEQ multiplex PCR was the method, and the copy in TCRdb shows in-frame clones only, minus some. The sample has 200,000 or so clones, over 75% seen once. This clonotype was sampled from a man aged 25-45 years in a cohort exposed to, infected with or recovered from COVID-19 (not recorded which). The V and J genes are TRBV10-3 and TRBJ2-7; the D is unclear. Sequenced input: PBMCs or T cells enriched from blood (not recorded which). The CDR3 nucleotides are TGTGCCATCAGTGAGTCTATCGAGCAGTACTTC. As protein: CAISESIEQYF.